This T cell receptor (beta chain) was obtained from a study of monozygotic twins with inflammatory bowel disease. Overall study findings and caveats: Researchers were unable to tell different T cell subtypes apart. Among twins, concordant and discordant pairs did not differ in repertoire similarity, possibly from limited power. People with IBD had fewer clonotypes in common with others than healthy twins did, especially with disease activity.

Points on this clonotype: As yet, its antigen is unknown.

TCRalpha along with TCRbeta cDNA was subjected to two nested PCRs lasting roughly 16 and 10 cycles. TCRdb reprocessed the 5' RACE reads, keeping one entry per CDR3 protein, no DNA. This specimen shows about 380,000 distinct CDR3 sequences; the ten leading clones hold just over 2.5%. The clonotype was recovered from a human donor with ulcerative colitis or Crohn's disease, or a healthy co-twin of an affected twin (not recorded which). The specimen was blood.

The CDR3 sequence: CAIIDLYTYEQYF. The gene calls are TRBV10-3 and TRBJ2-7. The CDR3 extends over 13 amino acids. Germline lookup yields CDR1 ENHRY and CDR2 SYGVKD.